This T cell receptor beta chain emerged from a study of cytomegalovirus exposure and HLA in healthy donors. On the study more broadly: HLA-typed donors were the source of roughly 85 million unique TCRs held in an early data release.

Overall study findings and caveats: Previously analyzed data showed that most TCR beta V segments were productive at a frequency of about 90% or about 30%. It was approximately 160 TCR beta chains that were listed as cytomegalovirus-associated.

About this clone itself: The antigen is not known.

Primers for the PCR totalled 60 Vbeta and 13 Jbeta. The repertoire was sequenced with immunoSEQ multiplex PCR; TCRdb's copy has only in-frame clones and lacks some. The repertoire consists of approximately 95,000 clones, with under 85% occurring once and the leading ten covering 4.1%. The CDR3 contains 15 residues. Germline V gives CDR1 SGDLS, CDR2 YYNGEE. The J segment lost 6 bases and the V segment lost 4 bases, leaving 10 bases of the junction unmatched. The sequence was collected from a woman aged 40 to 50 in good health and CMV-seropositive. The chain recombines TRBV9 with TRBJ1-2; 9 positions match TRBD1. The specimen sequenced was PBMCs. This CDR3 is CASSLLETGGHGYTF. CDR3 nucleotides: TGTGCCAGCAGCTTACTCGAGACAGGGGGACATGGCTACACCTTC.